This TCR beta chain was documented in a study of T cell clonotyping in hematopoietic cell transplantation. Study conclusions and caveats: Pathologically expanded recipient clonotypes increased progressively from day 30 to day 180 as diversity fell. At the given depth, recipient repertoires were over 95% de novo clonotypes. No sorting was done, leaving CD4 and CD8 contributions mixed.

The repertoire was sequenced with immunoSEQ multiplex PCR; TCRdb's copy has only in-frame clones and lacks some. Of around 15,000 clones listed, more than 60% are singletons. The ends were cut back, 2 bases at V and 8 bases at J, with 8 bases in the middle. CDR3 size: 12 residues. CDR1 is SNHLY and CDR2 is FYNNEI in the germline V gene. As concerns this clone: Its antigen is unknown.

J is TRBJ2-3 and V is TRBV2, with no clear D. This sequence was found in a male patient between 45 and 60 years old who had an allogeneic stem cell transplant from an unrelated donor, so T cells may come from the graft donor. Some clones in this sample may be carry-over from other donors' samples. Source: PBMCs, taken 30 days after allogeneic stem cell transplant. This CDR3 reads CASSERPPTQYF. CDR3 nucleotide sequence: TGTGCCAGCAGTGAAAGGCCTCCTACGCAGTATTTT. Together with reference TRBV2 and TRBJ2-3, the CDR3 gives the full variable domain: EPEVTQTPSHQVTQMGQEVILRCVPISNHLYFYWYRQILGQKVEFLVSFYNNEISEKSEIFDDQFSVERPDGSNFTLKIRSTKLEDSAMYFCASSERPPTQYFGPGTRLTVL.